The clone carrying this T cell receptor beta chain showed up just once. The sample originates from a study of blood T cell repertoires in COVID-19. TCRdb's copy holds only in-frame clones and misses some; the assay was immunoSEQ multiplex PCR. The sample comprises approximately 230,000 clones, about 91% of which are singletons, and around 6.5% rests with the top ten. This TCR derives from a woman in her 30s with COVID-19, enrolled during active disease. The specimen was peripheral blood.

The CDR3 protein is CASGWTSGYEQFF. The CDR3 DNA is TGTGCTAGTGGTTGGACTAGCGGGTATGAGCAGTTCTTC. This sequence joins TRBV12-5 and TRBJ2-1; 11 nucleotides align to TRBD2. The junction had 1 base not matched to a gene; V was cut back by 4 bases and J by 8 bases. Germline loops: CDR1 LGHNT, CDR2 FRNRAP. This CDR3 contains 13 residues. Supplemented by reference TRBV12-5 and TRBJ2-1, the full variable domain reads DARVTQTPRHKVTEMGQEVTMRCQPILGHNTVFWYRQTMMQGLELLAYFRNRAPLDDSGMPKDRFSAEMPDATLATLKIQPSEPRDSAVYFCASGWTSGYEQFFGPGTRLTVL.